This entry lists 26 T cell receptor beta chains sequenced from one sample in a study of blood T cell repertoires in COVID-19. Using immunoSEQ multiplex PCR, the repertoire was profiled, and TCRdb retains in-frame clones only, with some absent. The table records roughly 66,000 clones, 70% to 85% of them present only once. Sequencing was carried out using peripheral blood. Receptor source: a man between 60 and 75 years old with acute or convalescent COVID-19.

The CDR3 protein is CASRDRRDTEAFF. The CDR3 DNA follows: TGCGCCAGCAGGGACAGGAGGGACACTGAAGCTTTCTTT. V usage is TRBV10-1 and J usage is TRBJ1-1; 7 bases agree with TRBD1. This CDR3 is 13 amino acids long. Germline CDR1 and CDR2: WNHNN and SYGVQD (reference sequence). V lost 6 bases and J lost 3; bases outside the gene matches: 4.

V and J are TRBV6-2 or TRBV6-3 and TRBJ2-2; 9 positions agree with TRBD2. Germline V gene sequence: CDR1 MNHEY, CDR2 SVGEGT. The CDR3 spans 19 residues. V lost 5 bases and J lost 1; bases outside the gene matches: 14. The CDR3 bases are TGTGCCAGCAGTCCCCCCCGACTAGCGGCGTCAAAGAACACCGGGGAGCTGTTTTTT. Translation gives CASSPPRLAASKNTGELFF.

This clone is medium-sized in the sample. J is TRBJ1-6 and V is TRBV6-5; TRBD1 matches 7 bases. This CDR3 region has 14 residues. V was pared by 7 bases and J by 7 bases, with 7 bases of the junction left unmatched. In germline, CDR1 is MNHEY, CDR2 SVGAGI. CDR3 coding DNA: TGTGCCAGCAACCTAGCAGGGGGGAATTCACCCCTCCACTTT. Residues: CASNLAGGNSPLHF.

The chain recombines TRBV28 with TRBJ1-4; a possible D gene is TRBD1 (5 bases). The CDR3 consists of 16 residues. V dropped 2 bases and J dropped 0 bases, with 10 bases sitting between them. Germline V CDR1 and CDR2: MDHEN, SYDVKM. CDR3 residues: CASSLTGPATNEKLFF. The CDR3 DNA follows: TGTGCCAGCAGTTTAACAGGACCTGCAACTAATGAAAAACTGTTTTTT.

CDR3 nucleotide sequence: TGTGCCACCAGTGACCGAACTCAGGGAAAGCCCCAGCATTTT. Protein: CATSDRTQGKPQHF. The rearrangement uses TRBV24-1 and TRBJ1-5; D perhaps matches TRBD1 (5 bases). Trimming left V 4 bases short and J 8 bases short, with 14 bases between. The germline V gene has CDR1 KGHDR and CDR2 SFDVKD. The CDR3 runs 14 residues.

The chain carries TRBV21-1 and TRBJ1-2; TRBD1 was called by the table and not checked on the DNA. TRBV21-1 corresponds to a pseudogene. This CDR3 has 15 residues. Here the CDR3 DNA reads TGTGCCAGCAGCAGAAGACAGGGGGAGAGGTATGGCTACACCTTC. Its translation is CASSRRQGERYGYTF.

This clone was recorded a few times. CDR3: CSASSDRAAFF. The CDR3, as DNA: TGCAGTGCTAGTTCCGACAGGGCAGCTTTCTTT. The chain has TRBV20-1 and TRBJ1-1, with 7 bases fitting TRBD1. Per germline, CDR1 DFQATT and CDR2 SNEGSKA (reference sequence). This CDR3 spans 11 amino acids. V gave up 3 bases and J gave up 10 bases; unmatched junction bases: 5.

The chain has TRBV5-4 and TRBJ2-5; possible D gene TRBD1, 6 bases. The V gene lost 2 bases and the J gene lost 5 bases, with 13 bases spanning the gap. The length of the CDR3 is 14 residues. Germline loops: CDR1 SGHNT, CDR2 YYREEE (reference sequence). CDR3 residues: CASSFSRGAETQYF. CDR3 coding DNA: TGTGCCAGCAGCTTTTCCAGGGGAGCGGAGACCCAGTACTTC.

The chain recombines TRBV6-5 with TRBJ1-5; no firm D call. With 7 bases removed from V and 3 bases from J, the gap between germline ends came to 16 bases. This CDR3 is 15 amino acids long. The germline CDR1 and CDR2 sequences are MNHEY and SVGAGI. CDR3 amino acids: CASTGMVRANQPQHF. In DNA, the CDR3 is TGTGCCAGCACCGGGATGGTCAGAGCCAATCAGCCCCAGCATTTT.

The chain recombines TRBV30 with TRBJ1-2; 7 nucleotides agree with TRBD1. The germline gives CDR1 GTSNPN, CDR2 SVGIG (reference sequence). The J segment lost 6 bases and the V segment lost 0 bases, leaving 4 bases of the junction unmatched. The CDR3 covers 13 residues. The CDR3 coding sequence is TGTGCCTGGAGTGTGGATCAGGGGGATGGCTACACCTTC. Protein product: CAWSVDQGDGYTF.

In this sample, this clone turned up a few times. The rearrangement uses TRBV21-1 and TRBJ2-7; whether TRBD2, the table's D call, matches the DNA was not checked. TRBV21-1 is listed as a pseudogene. CDR3 length: 15 amino acids. This CDR3 is CASIRGGGWLYEQYV. CDR3 in DNA: TGTGCCAGCATCCGTGGGGGGGGCTGGTTATACGAGCAGTACGTC.

This clone was detected only a few times. The J gene is TRBJ2-3, the V gene TRBV30; a weak D match, TRBD2 (6 bases). CDR1 is GTSNPN, CDR2 SVGIG, per germline (reference sequence). V lost 3 bases, J lost 3 bases, and 7 bases lay in between. This CDR3 region has 12 residues. This CDR3 reads CAWSRGTDTQYF. CDR3 DNA sequence: TGTGCCTGGAGCCGGGGGACAGATACGCAGTATTTT.

This clone was counted once. This sequence joins TRBV5-4 and TRBJ2-7; weak D call: TRBD2 (5 bases). The V end was cut by 2 bases, the J end by 1 base, with 22 bases between. The CDR3 length is 18 residues. CDR1 is SGHNT and CDR2 is YYREEE in the germline V gene (reference sequence). The CDR3 protein is CASSFLLPGSPPSYEQYV. CDR3 nucleotide sequence: TGTGCCAGCAGCTTCCTTTTACCGGGATCACCACCTTCCTACGAGCAGTACGTC.

The rearrangement joins TRBV29-1 to TRBJ2-2, with D perhaps TRBD1 (6 bases). V was trimmed by 4 bases and J by 3 bases, leaving 18 bases between them. The CDR3 has 16 residues. Germline values: CDR1 SQVTM, CDR2 ANQGSEA. CDR3 protein: CSVAGVPELDTGELFF. For the CDR3, the DNA is TGCAGCGTTGCAGGGGTCCCGGAGTTGGACACCGGGGAGCTGTTTTTT.

The V call is TRBV5-8, the J call TRBJ2-3; 9 bases fit TRBD1. The trim removed 1 base at V and 0 bases at J, leaving 6 bases unmatched. Germline V CDR1 and CDR2: SGHTS, YDEGEE. This CDR3 spans 17 amino acids. CDR3 in DNA: TGTGCCAGCAGCTTGCGGCGGGGACAGGGAAGCACAGATACGCAGTATTTT. It yields the protein CASSLRRGQGSTDTQYF.

The chain recombines TRBV15 with TRBJ2-2; D remains ambiguous. The germline V and J ends were trimmed by 3 bases and 4 bases, with 6 bases remaining between them. The CDR3 extends over 13 amino acids. CDR1 LNHNV and CDR2 YYDKDF come from the germline V gene (reference sequence). The CDR3 reads CATSRAFTGELFF. The DNA of the CDR3 is TGTGCCACCAGCAGGGCCTTCACCGGGGAGCTGTTTTTT.

This chain uses TRBV11-2 with TRBJ2-1; 9 bases are shared with TRBD2. V was clipped by 5 bases and J by 10 bases; unmatched bases: 12. Germline V lookup: CDR1 SGHAT, CDR2 FQNNGV. The CDR3 is made up of 15 amino acids. The CDR3 region has the DNA TGTGCCAGCAGCGAAATGGGACTAGCCGTATACGAGCAGTTCTTC. Translating it yields CASSEMGLAVYEQFF. Full variable domain (missing parts from reference TRBV11-2 and TRBJ2-1): EAGVAQSPRYKIIEKRQSVAFWCNPISGHATLYWYQQILGQGPKLLIQFQNNGVVDDSQLPKDRFSAERLKGVDSTLKIQPAKLEDSAVYLCASSEMGLAVYEQFFGPGTRLTVL.

The chain recombines TRBV14 with TRBJ2-3, with 12 bases matching TRBD2. Germline CDR1 and CDR2: SGHDN and FVKESK. The CDR3 is 19 residues long. Germline trimming cut 1 base from V and 3 bases from J; bases unmatched to any gene: 11. For the CDR3, the DNA is TGTGCCAGCAGCCAAGCTGGAAGGCTAGCGGGGGGGCCAACAGATACGCAGTATTTT. As protein: CASSQAGRLAGGPTDTQYF. Full variable domain (outside the CDR3, taken from reference TRBV14 and TRBJ2-3): EAGVTQFPSHSVIEKGQTVTLRCDPISGHDNLYWYRRVMGKEIKFLLHFVKESKQDESGMPNNRFLAERTGGTYSTLKVQPAELEDSGVYFCASSQAGRLAGGPTDTQYFGPGTRLTVL.

This clone has more than one count but fewer than ten. The chain combines TRBV5-6 with TRBJ1-5; D unclear. The germline V gene has CDR1 SGHDT and CDR2 YYEEEE. V was pared by 3 bases and J by 2 bases, with 15 bases between. This CDR3 is built from 16 residues. The CDR3 DNA is TGTGCCAGCAGCTCGCAGCGGGGTCGGGGCAATCAGCCCCAGCATTTT. This translates into CASSSQRGRGNQPQHF.

This clone was seen a few times. The rearrangement links TRBV7-2 to TRBJ2-7, with 8 bases identical to TRBD1. The CDR3 length is 15 residues. Germline loops: CDR1 SGHTA, CDR2 FQGNSA. V dropped 4 bases and J dropped 5; count of bases not matched to a gene: 10. CDR3 sequence (DNA): TGTGCCAGCAGCTCCTTTGGCAGGGGGCTCGACGAGCAGTACTTC. Translated, it gives CASSSFGRGLDEQYF.

This clone was seen once. This chain links TRBV7-2 with TRBJ2-1, with 9 bases matching TRBD1. CDR3 length: 16 amino acids. Germline assignment: CDR1 SGHTA and CDR2 FQGNSA. Trimming cost V 7 bases and J 4 bases; bases outside gene matches: 11. This chain's CDR3 is CASIQTRDRVYNEQFF. The CDR3 nucleotides are TGTGCCAGCATCCAAACCAGGGACAGGGTATACAATGAGCAGTTCTTC. Variable domain in full (rest from reference TRBV7-2 and TRBJ2-1): GAGVSQSPSNKVTEKGKDVELRCDPISGHTALYWYRQSLGQGLEFLIYFQGNSAPDKSGLPSDRFSAERTGGSVSTLTIQRTQQEDSAVYLCASIQTRDRVYNEQFFGPGTRLTVL.

The V and J genes are TRBV18 and TRBJ1-6, with D hard to call. V lost 4 bases to trimming and J lost 7 bases, with 17 bases between them. CDR3 length equals 16 residues. Germline CDR1 KGHSH, CDR2 LQKENI. CDR3 nucleotides: TGTGCCAGCTCACTGCACCCCGGGTCCCAGAATTCACCCCTCCACTTT. Its protein is CASSLHPGSQNSPLHF.

CDR3 DNA: TGTGCCAGCTCACCCACTAGCGGGGGGCGAAGCACCGGGGAGCTGTTTTTT. Its translation is CASSPTSGGRSTGELFF. V and J are TRBV18 and TRBJ2-2; 12 bases align to TRBD2. With 3 bases clipped from V and 4 bases from J, the junction kept 6 bases outside the gene matches. Germline CDR1 KGHSH, CDR2 LQKENI. This CDR3 is 17 amino acids long.

The chain joins TRBV9 to TRBJ1-6, with TRBD1 matching over 8 bases. The germline V gene has CDR1 SGDLS and CDR2 YYNGEE. The CDR3 runs to 15 residues. J lost 10 bases, V lost 3 bases, and 9 bases had no gene match. As DNA, the CDR3 is TGTGCCAGCAGCGCGACGACAGGGGCCGGCTCACCCCTCCACTTT. Translation gives CASSATTGAGSPLHF.

The chain recombines TRBV16 with TRBJ1-5; no definite D call. The CDR3 sequence is 15 residues long. V lost 4 bases and J 4 bases, leaving 14 bases between the germline ends. Per germline, CDR1 KGHSY and CDR2 FQNENV. CDR3 DNA sequence: TGTGCCAGCAGCCGGGAGGTAGCTGGGAATCAGCCCCAGCATTTT. Its protein product is CASSREVAGNQPQHF.

The V gene is TRBV12-5, the J gene TRBJ1-1; a weak D match, TRBD1 (6 bases). This CDR3 spans 14 amino acids. Trimming took off 5 bases at V and 0 bases at J, with 10 bases between the two ends. In germline, CDR1 is LGHNT, CDR2 FRNRAP. The CDR3 reads CASGRTEMNTEAFF. The CDR3 DNA follows: TGTGCTAGTGGTAGGACAGAGATGAACACTGAAGCTTTCTTT.